This TCR beta chain was found in a study of radiation and T cells in renal cell carcinoma. Profiling relied on immunoSEQ multiplex PCR, and the TCRdb table lists in-frame clones only, not all of them. The sample yields around 180,000 clones, 88% seen once. A word on this clone: Its cognate antigen is unknown.

Study-wide results and limits: In blood, top tumor clones expanded by 2 weeks, shrinking by 4.

Noted time point: blood 4 weeks post-SBRT, at nephrectomy. Treatment given: 15 Gy SBRT to primary tumor, nephrectomy 4 weeks later. The patient's renal cell carcinoma had clear cell pathology. CDR3 size: 16 residues. Germline V gene sequence: CDR1 LGHNA, CDR2 YNFKEQ. The V end lost 1 base, the J end lost 0 bases, and 12 bases lay between the germline ends. The TCR originated in a woman between 50 and 59 years old with renal cell carcinoma. The specimen comprised blood, sampled from a patient whose treatment included radiotherapy and nephrectomy. The V call is TRBV4-2, the J call TRBJ1-1, with TRBD1 as a possible D gene (5 bases). The CDR3 DNA sequence: TGTGCCAGCAGCCAAGCCGGGGGACCAATGAACACTGAAGCTTTCTTT. Protein: CASSQAGGPMNTEAFF.